What follows are 30 T cell receptor beta chains derived from one specimen sequenced in a study of vaccination and CD4 T cells after COVID-19. Their antigens are not known. As for treatment: roughly ten-day PBMC culture with coronavirus spike peptide pools or control peptides (ViraFEST assay). According to the study, CD4+ T cells from the unexposed donor were gathered ahead of the COVID-19 pandemic (2011-2018). Oncomine TCR Beta short-read sequencing was applied to DNA from cultured CD4+ T cells. TCRdb reprocessed the PCR reads with MiXCR, giving one entry per CDR3 protein. The repertoire holds about 10,000 distinct CDR3 sequences, with about half as singletons. The sample was CD4+ T cells from blood, cultured in vitro. These receptors were collected from a human donor in good health.

The V call is TRBV11-2, the J call TRBJ1-1, with a possible D match to TRBD1 (6 bases). V lost 0 bases and J 3 bases, leaving 11 bases between the germline ends. In germline, CDR1 is SGHAT, CDR2 FQNNGV. This CDR3 is built from 15 residues. The CDR3 sequence: CASSLEDRTDTEAFF. CDR3 coding DNA: TGTGCCAGCAGCTTAGAGGACAGAACAGACACTGAAGCTTTCTTT.

V usage is TRBV1 and J usage is TRBJ2-7. TRBV1 is given as a pseudogene. This CDR3 has 12 residues. The CDR3 bases are TGCACCAGCAGCCAAGATTCTTACGAGCAGTACTTC. It encodes CTSSQDSYEQYF.

The rearrangement joins TRBV2 to TRBJ1-4; the D gene is possibly TRBD1 (6 bases). CDR3 length equals 14 residues. Trimming removed 4 bases from V and 4 bases from J, with 10 bases in between. Germline V lookup: CDR1 SNHLY, CDR2 FYNNEI. This CDR3 is CASSGQENNEKLFF. In DNA form, the CDR3 reads TGTGCCAGCAGTGGACAGGAAAATAATGAAAAACTGTTTTTT.

The V and J genes are TRBV6-5 and TRBJ2-3, with a weak D call TRBD1 (6 bases). The V end was cut by 3 bases, the J end by 4 bases, with 14 bases between. Germline V gives CDR1 MNHEY, CDR2 SVGAGI. The CDR3 loop spans 15 amino acids. Here the CDR3 reads CASSYSGAWADTQYF. CDR3 in DNA: TGTGCCAGCAGTTATTCAGGGGCGTGGGCAGATACGCAGTATTTT.

This clonotype was detected a few times. This chain links TRBV6-2 or TRBV6-3 with TRBJ2-5; TRBD2 agrees at 14 bases. The CDR3 runs to 13 residues. In germline, CDR1 is MNHEY, CDR2 SVGEGT. V was clipped by 10 bases and J by 10 bases; unmatched bases: 8. The CDR3, as DNA: TGTGCCACCGGAGGACTAGCGGGGGGTAACCAGTACTTC. Translated, it gives CATGGLAGGNQYF.

The rearrangement joins TRBV7-9 to TRBJ2-5; the match to TRBD1 covers 7 bases. Germline-derived CDR1 and CDR2 are SEHNR and FQNEAQ (reference sequence). V was pared by 2 bases and J by 2 bases, with 8 bases of the junction left unmatched. The CDR3 spans 16 residues. CDR3 in amino acids: CASSLTGPRGQETQYF. For the CDR3, the DNA is TGTGCCAGCAGCTTAACGGGCCCCAGGGGGCAAGAGACCCAGTACTTC.

The chain carries TRBV6-1 and TRBJ2-4; the D is unclear. V was pared by 1 base and J by 4 bases, with 14 bases between. The CDR3 totals 16 residues. Germline values: CDR1 MNHNS, CDR2 SASEGT. This chain's CDR3 is CASSEVRTGLKNIQYF. DNA of the CDR3: TGTGCCAGCAGTGAAGTCCGGACCGGGTTGAAAAACATTCAGTACTTC.

The V and J genes are TRBV20-1 and TRBJ1-5; the D is unclear. The V end was cut by 4 bases, the J end by 3 bases, with 13 bases between. The germline gives CDR1 DFQATT, CDR2 SNEGSKA (reference sequence). The CDR3 runs to 14 residues. CDR3 sequence: CSATRLENNQPQHF. DNA for the CDR3: TGCAGTGCTACCAGACTGGAAAACAATCAGCCCCAGCATTTT.

This clonotype showed up just a few times. The rearrangement links TRBV20-1 to TRBJ2-5, with TRBD2 matching 12 bases. This CDR3 comprises 14 residues. Germline lookup yields CDR1 DFQATT and CDR2 SNEGSKA (reference sequence). J was trimmed by 5 bases and V by 5 bases; bases with no gene match: 6. CDR3 sequence (DNA): TGCAGTGCTGCACTAGCGGGGGGTTTGGAGACCCAGTACTTC. Translating it yields CSAALAGGLETQYF.

This clonotype was seen a few times. The V and J genes are TRBV7-2 and TRBJ2-6; D assignment may be TRBD1 or TRBD2 (5 bases each). CDR1 and CDR2 (germline): SGHTA, FQGNSA. V was cut by 4 bases and J by 3 bases, with 10 bases left in between. CDR3 size: 15 residues. In nucleotides, the CDR3 is TGTGCCAGCAGCTACATGGGGGTTGGGGCCAACGTCCTGACTTTC. It codes for CASSYMGVGANVLTF. Looking up the rest from reference TRBV7-2 and TRBJ2-6 gives the full variable domain: GAGVSQSPSNKVTEKGKDVELRCDPISGHTALYWYRQSLGQGLEFLIYFQGNSAPDKSGLPSDRFSAERTGGSVSTLTIQRTQQEDSAVYLCASSYMGVGANVLTFGAGSRLTVL.

The chain has TRBV7-2 and TRBJ2-5; 11 bases are a match to TRBD2. Germline V gene lookup returns CDR1 SGHTA and CDR2 FQGNSA. This CDR3 has 16 amino acids. The V segment lost 2 bases and the J segment 2 bases; nucleotides outside the gene matches: 4. The CDR3, as DNA: TGTACCAGCAGCTTATGGGCTAGCGGGGGGCAAGAGACCCAGTACTTC. Translated, it gives CTSSLWASGGQETQYF.

The genes are TRBV6-2 or TRBV6-3 and TRBJ2-7; D not resolved. Germline values: CDR1 MNHEY, CDR2 SVGEGT. The CDR3 spans 11 residues. V lost 3 bases to trimming and J lost 3 bases, with 3 bases between them. CDR3 residues: CASSYRYEQYF. CDR3 DNA sequence: TGTGCCAGCAGTTATCGCTACGAGCAGTACTTC.

This clonotype was counted only a few times. V is TRBV2 and J is TRBJ2-5; 12 bases agree with TRBD2. V shed 6 bases, J shed 5 bases, and the junction held 7 bases outside the gene matches. The CDR3 covers 15 residues. Per germline, CDR1 SNHLY and CDR2 FYNNEI. CDR3 sequence: CASRSGTSGSETQYF. Written as DNA, the CDR3 is TGTGCCAGCAGATCGGGGACTAGCGGGTCTGAGACCCAGTACTTC.

The chain links TRBV5-4 to TRBJ2-2, with unresolved D. Per the germline V gene, CDR1 is SGHNT and CDR2 is YYREEE (reference sequence). Trimming stripped 2 bases from V and 4 bases from J, with 15 bases between. This CDR3 contains 16 residues. CDR3 residues: CASSLSRGKATGELFF. The CDR3 nucleotides read TGTGCCAGCAGCTTATCTCGTGGGAAAGCCACCGGGGAGCTGTTTTTT. Looking up the rest from reference TRBV5-4 and TRBJ2-2 gives the full variable domain: ETGVTQSPTHLIKTRGQQVTLRCSSQSGHNTVSWYQQALGQGPQFIFQYYREEENGRGNFPPRFSGLQFPNYSSELNVNALELDDSALYLCASSLSRGKATGELFFGEGSRLTVL.

This clonotype was detected only a few times. The chain has TRBV19 and TRBJ2-1; 8 nucleotides match TRBD2. After removal of 4 bases from V and 6 bases from J, the junction contained 14 bases not matched to a gene. Germline V lookup: CDR1 LNHDA, CDR2 SQIVND (reference sequence). This CDR3 spans 17 amino acids. CDR3: CASSTPQSGSNTNEQFF. The DNA for the CDR3 is TGTGCCAGTAGTACCCCCCAGAGCGGGAGTAATACCAATGAGCAGTTCTTC.

This rearrangement joins TRBV7-2 to TRBJ1-1, with D possibly TRBD1 on 5 matching bases. The CDR3 runs 18 residues. V lost 1 base to trimming and J lost 1 base, with 19 bases between them. Germline CDR1 is SGHTA and CDR2 is FQGNSA. CDR3 sequence reads: CASSLVRKRSRANTEAFF. CDR3 sequence (DNA): TGTGCCAGCAGCTTAGTCCGGAAGAGATCCAGGGCGAACACTGAAGCTTTCTTT.

V is TRBV30 and J is TRBJ1-5, with 9 bases matching TRBD1. Per germline, CDR1 GTSNPN and CDR2 SVGIG (reference sequence). The V gene end was trimmed by 2 bases and the J gene end by 2 bases; junction bases not matched to a gene: 7. The CDR3 totals 16 residues. CDR3 residues: CAWSTGQGIGNQPQHF. The CDR3, as DNA: TGTGCCTGGAGTACAGGACAGGGGATCGGCAATCAGCCCCAGCATTTT.

V and J are TRBV5-4 and TRBJ1-1; D not certain. This CDR3 comprises 14 residues. V lost 2 bases and J lost 1, with 9 bases in between. CDR1 SGHNT and CDR2 YYREEE come from the germline V gene (reference sequence). The CDR3 loop is CASSFSGRNTEAFF. As DNA, the CDR3 is TGTGCCAGCAGCTTTTCAGGCCGGAACACTGAAGCTTTCTTT.

This clonotype has more than one count but fewer than ten. The J gene is TRBJ2-7, the V gene TRBV10-3; D tentatively fits TRBD1 or TRBD2 (5 bases each). Trimming shortened V by 7 bases and J by 5 bases, and 12 bases separated the two germline ends. Germline V gene sequence: CDR1 ENHRY, CDR2 SYGVKD. The CDR3 covers 12 residues. As DNA, the CDR3 is TGTGCCATCAAGGGCAGGGACCACGAGCAGTACTTC. Protein product: CAIKGRDHEQYF.

This clonotype was detected a few times. This chain joins TRBV15 and TRBJ2-2; D gene unclear. This CDR3 has 13 residues. V gave up 3 bases and J gave up 1 base, with 3 bases separating them. The V gene's germline CDR1 is LNHNV and CDR2 YYDKDF (reference sequence). CDR3 in amino acids: CATSRENTGELFF. The CDR3 DNA sequence: TGTGCCACCAGCAGGGAGAACACCGGGGAGCTGTTTTTT.

This clonotype was detected only a few times. The CDR3 spells CASSYQGRSQPQHF. CDR3 nucleotides: TGTGCCAGCAGTTACCAGGGTCGAAGTCAGCCCCAGCATTTT. This chain connects TRBV27 to TRBJ1-5, with D maybe TRBD1 (5 bases). Trimming left V 4 bases short and J 6 bases short, with 13 bases between. This CDR3 is 14 amino acids long. CDR1 and CDR2 from the germline V gene are MNHEY and SMNVEV (reference sequence).

This clonotype was recorded a few times. CDR3 bases: TGTGCCAGCAGTGAAAGGACAGGGCTGAGAGAGACCCAGTACTTC. It codes for CASSERTGLRETQYF. This sequence joins TRBV6-1 and TRBJ2-5; the match to TRBD1 covers 8 bases. This CDR3 is 15 amino acids long. After removal of 2 bases from V and 4 bases from J, the junction contained 6 bases not matched to a gene. CDR1 MNHNS and CDR2 SASEGT come from the germline V gene.

This clonotype was observed a few times. The chain is built from TRBV19 and TRBJ2-3, with 11 bases lining up with TRBD2. The V and J ends lost 7 bases and 5 bases, in that order; junction bases with no gene match: 8. The CDR3 contains 15 residues. Germline V gene sequence: CDR1 LNHDA, CDR2 SQIVND (reference sequence). CDR3 residues: CASTSTSGVRDTQYF. The CDR3 DNA follows: TGTGCCAGTACCTCGACTAGCGGGGTCAGAGATACGCAGTATTTT.

This chain links TRBV10-3 with TRBJ2-1; 10 bases agree with TRBD2. From germline, CDR1 is ENHRY and CDR2 SYGVKD. The junction had 4 bases not matched to a gene; V was cut back by 3 bases and J by 2 bases. CDR3 length: 16 residues. CDR3 DNA: TGTGCCATCAGTGAAATAGCGGGGGGTACCTACAATGAGCAGTTCTTC. Encoded protein: CAISEIAGGTYNEQFF.

This clonotype has only a few counts. This chain links TRBV6-2 or TRBV6-3 with TRBJ1-3; possible D gene TRBD1, 6 bases. The CDR3 is made up of 14 amino acids. CDR1 MNHEY and CDR2 SVGEGT come from the germline V gene. V shed 5 bases and J shed 0 bases, with 8 bases lying between them. The CDR3 reads CASSRQVSGNTIYF. In DNA form, the CDR3 reads TGTGCCAGCAGTCGACAGGTCTCTGGAAACACCATATATTTT.

The chain couples TRBV15 to TRBJ2-5, with TRBD1 matching over 8 bases. CDR1 is LNHNV and CDR2 is YYDKDF in the germline V gene (reference sequence). CDR3 length: 15 amino acids. J was trimmed by 1 base and V by 3 bases; bases with no gene match: 4. CDR3 loop: CATSSGQGPQETQYF. DNA of the CDR3: TGTGCCACCAGCAGTGGACAGGGACCCCAAGAGACCCAGTACTTC.

The chain is built from TRBV28 and TRBJ1-5, with 8 bases identical to TRBD1. This CDR3 comprises 21 residues. With 2 bases clipped from V and 4 bases from J, the junction kept 22 bases outside the gene matches. CDR1 is MDHEN, CDR2 SYDVKM, per germline. CDR3 sequence (DNA): TGTGCCAGCAGTTTAATCTCGGGAGGGCAGGGGGCCGCGGCGCTTAATCAGCCCCAGCATTTT. Translated: CASSLISGGQGAAALNQPQHF.

The sample holds a few counts of this clonotype. The V gene is TRBV12-3 or TRBV12-4, the J gene TRBJ1-6; 12 bases agree with TRBD1. Germline trimming cut 5 bases from V and 10 bases from J; bases unmatched to any gene: 0. This CDR3 is built from 13 residues. DNA of the CDR3: TGTGCCAGCAGTGGGACAGGGGGCTCACCCCTCCACTTT. It codes for CASSGTGGSPLHF.

This CDR3 is CSGTGQGTQNEQFF. The CDR3 DNA reads TGCAGCGGTACAGGGCAGGGGACACAGAATGAGCAGTTCTTC. The chain combines TRBV20-1 with TRBJ2-1, with D perhaps matching TRBD1 (6 bases). The CDR3 loop spans 14 amino acids. Germline loops: CDR1 DFQATT, CDR2 SNEGSKA (reference sequence).

In this sample, this clonotype turned up a few times. The chain recombines TRBV20-1 with TRBJ1-1, with a weak D call TRBD1 (5 bases). The germline CDR1 and CDR2 sequences are DFQATT and SNEGSKA (reference sequence). CDR3 size: 15 residues. V was clipped by 3 bases and J by 6 bases, with 20 bases between them. The CDR3 nucleotides read TGCAGTGCTAGTCCTCGGGTGGGGGGATTACCTGAAGCTTTCTTT. It translates to CSASPRVGGLPEAFF.